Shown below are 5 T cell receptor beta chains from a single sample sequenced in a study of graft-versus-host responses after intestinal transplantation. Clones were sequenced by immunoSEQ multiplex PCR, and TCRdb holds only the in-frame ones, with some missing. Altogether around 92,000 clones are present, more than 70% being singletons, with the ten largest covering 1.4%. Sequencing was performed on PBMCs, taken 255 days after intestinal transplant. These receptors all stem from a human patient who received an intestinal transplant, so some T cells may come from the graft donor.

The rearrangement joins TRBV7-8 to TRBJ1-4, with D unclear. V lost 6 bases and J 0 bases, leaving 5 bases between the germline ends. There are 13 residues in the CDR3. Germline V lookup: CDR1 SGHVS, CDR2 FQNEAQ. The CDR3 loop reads CASSSSTNEKLFF. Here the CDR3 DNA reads TGTGCCAGCAGTTCCTCAACTAATGAAAAACTGTTTTTT. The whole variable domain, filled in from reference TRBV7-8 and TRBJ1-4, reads GAGVSQSPRYKVAKRGQDVALRCDPISGHVSLFWYQQALGQGPEFLTYFQNEAQLDKSGLPSDRFFAERPEGSVSTLKIQRTQQEDSAVYLCASSSSTNEKLFFGSGTQLSVL.

The DNA of the CDR3 is TGTGCCAGCACGGGAGACACTGAAGCTTTCTTT. Its protein is CASTGDTEAFF. The chain uses TRBV27 and TRBJ1-1; D remains ambiguous. The germline V and J ends were trimmed by 7 bases and 3 bases, with 6 bases remaining between them. The CDR3 is 11 residues long. Germline V lookup: CDR1 MNHEY, CDR2 SMNVEV (reference sequence).

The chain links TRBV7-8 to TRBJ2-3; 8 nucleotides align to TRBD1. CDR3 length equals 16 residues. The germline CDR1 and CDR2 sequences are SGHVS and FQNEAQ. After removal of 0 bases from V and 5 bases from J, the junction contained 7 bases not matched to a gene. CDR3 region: CASSLAAGGAGDTQYF. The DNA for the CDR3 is TGTGCCAGCAGCTTAGCTGCAGGGGGCGCGGGAGATACGCAGTATTTT.

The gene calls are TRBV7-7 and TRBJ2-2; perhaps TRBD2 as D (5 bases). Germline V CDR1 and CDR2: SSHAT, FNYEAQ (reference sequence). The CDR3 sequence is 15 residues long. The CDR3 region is CVSSLALLGTGELFF. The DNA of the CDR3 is TGTGTTAGCAGCTTAGCGCTTTTGGGCACCGGGGAGCTGTTTTTT.

The CDR3 is CASSDRQGKVSYNEQFF. The CDR3, as DNA: TGTGCCAGCAGCGATCGACAGGGGAAGGTTTCCTACAATGAGCAGTTCTTC. This rearrangement joins TRBV11-2 to TRBJ2-1, with 8 bases lining up with TRBD1. The CDR3 has 17 residues. V gave up 5 bases and J gave up 1 base; unmatched junction bases: 10. CDR1 is SGHAT, CDR2 FQNNGV, per germline.